The TCR beta chain described here comes from a study of blood T cell repertoires in COVID-19. Study-wide background: Specimens from acute and convalescent COVID-19 originated in the United States, Italy and Spain. PBMCs, B-cell-depleted T cells, or T cells provided the cDNA or gDNA that made up the material.

This table comes from immunoSEQ multiplex PCR, and its TCRdb copy is limited to in-frame clones, with some not included. This table has around 220,000 clones, roughly 84% appearing once. In its sample, this clone was seen a few times. The CDR3 runs 17 residues. V dropped 1 base and J dropped 6; count of bases not matched to a gene: 8. Germline CDR1 is SGHNT and CDR2 is YENEEA. Sequenced input: PBMCs or T cells enriched from blood (not recorded which). J is TRBJ2-1 and V is TRBV11-3, with 11 bases aligning to TRBD2. This TCR came from a woman aged 40 to 50 who had recovered from COVID-19. The DNA of the CDR3 is TGTGCCAGCAGCTTAGGCCTACTAGCGGGAGCGGGCAATGAGCAGTTCTTC. Its protein product is CASSLGLLAGAGNEQFF.